Below are 16 T cell receptor beta chains sequenced from a single sample in a study of T cells in Graves' hyperthyroidism and ophthalmopathy. The TCR beta CDR3 regions underwent amplification using RNA transcripts as the source. Initially, a first-round RT-PCR of the TCR CDR3 employed the HTBI primer set. MiXCR, run by TCRdb on the multiplex PCR reads, gives a single entry per CDR3 protein. The sample consists of about 720,000 distinct CDR3 sequences, about a sixth of them appearing once. The sequencing input was blood. The receptors come from a man in his late teens or twenties with Graves' hyperthyroidism.

In this sample, this clonotype turned up many times. The V call is TRBV30, the J call TRBJ2-7; 9 bases line up with TRBD2. CDR1 GTSNPN and CDR2 SVGIG come from the germline V gene (reference sequence). Germline trimming cut 3 bases from V and 2 bases from J; bases unmatched to any gene: 11. The CDR3 totals 16 residues. CDR3 sequence reads: CAWSREALAGTYEQYF. The CDR3 DNA reads as TGTGCCTGGAGCCGTGAGGCACTAGCGGGCACCTACGAGCAGTACTTC.

The rearrangement links TRBV7-8 to TRBJ2-7, with D unresolved. The ends were cut back, 1 base at V and 5 bases at J, with 9 bases in the middle. Germline values: CDR1 SGHVS, CDR2 FQNEAQ. The CDR3 runs to 13 residues. The chain's CDR3 is CASSLGGFDEQYF. CDR3 nucleotides: TGTGCCAGCAGCTTAGGGGGTTTCGACGAGCAGTACTTC.

This clonotype showed up many times. The J gene is TRBJ1-5, the V gene TRBV7-8; the D gene is possibly TRBD1 (6 bases). CDR1 SGHVS and CDR2 FQNEAQ come from the germline V gene. V lost 1 base and J 1 base, leaving 14 bases between the germline ends. The CDR3 is 17 residues long. The CDR3 region is CASSLDRGVTSNQPQHF. CDR3 DNA sequence: TGTGCCAGCAGCTTAGATAGGGGGGTAACCAGCAATCAGCCCCAGCATTTT.

This clonotype has ten or more counts. The chain links TRBV7-3 to TRBJ2-3; 7 nucleotides match TRBD2. With V trimmed by 5 bases and J by 6 bases, 5 bases remained unmatched. Germline V gives CDR1 SGHTA, CDR2 FQGTGA. The CDR3 spans 13 residues. CDR3 amino acids: CASSPRLADTQYF. The CDR3, as DNA: TGTGCCAGCAGCCCGAGACTAGCCGATACGCAGTATTTT.

The J gene is TRBJ2-3, the V gene TRBV24-1; D may be TRBD2 (6 bases). V lost 8 bases and J 4 bases, leaving 12 bases between the germline ends. The CDR3 spans 13 residues. CDR1 is KGHDR and CDR2 is SFDVKD in the germline V gene. Here the CDR3 DNA reads TGTGCCACCATGGGGGGATACGCAGATACGCAGTATTTT. Residues: CATMGGYADTQYF.

V and J are TRBV7-2 and TRBJ2-3; D might be TRBD1 (6 bases). Germline CDR1 and CDR2: SGHTA and FQGNSA. Trimming shortened V by 1 base and J by 7 bases, and 12 bases separated the two germline ends. The CDR3 is 14 amino acids. The CDR3 DNA is TGTGCCAGCAGCTTAGAGGCTCAGGGGAATACGCAGTATTTT. Amino acid sequence: CASSLEAQGNTQYF.

This clonotype was counted between two and nine times. The chain employs TRBV2 and TRBJ2-7; tentatively, D is TRBD2 (5 bases). V lost 8 bases to trimming and J lost 0 bases, with 14 bases between them. The CDR3 runs 14 residues. The V gene's germline CDR1 is SNHLY and CDR2 FYNNEI. The CDR3 nucleotides read TGTGCCAGCGATTACTCGGGGAGCTCCTACGAGCAGTACTTC. It specifies CASDYSGSSYEQYF.

The chain uses TRBV28 and TRBJ2-2, with D unresolved. Trimming pared 5 bases from V and 8 bases from J, leaving 15 bases between. The CDR3 is made up of 14 amino acids. Per germline, CDR1 MDHEN and CDR2 SYDVKM. The CDR3 coding sequence is TGTGCCAGCAGTCCTGGCTTCATGGCGGGGGAGCTGTTTTTT. Translated, it gives CASSPGFMAGELFF.

This clonotype was seen at least ten times. This chain uses TRBV6-1 with TRBJ2-3, with D hard to call. The CDR3 covers 13 residues. The V gene's germline CDR1 is MNHNS and CDR2 SASEGT. V dropped 5 bases and J dropped 3 bases, with 9 bases sitting between them. The CDR3 is CASSRTETDTQYF. The CDR3 DNA reads as TGTGCCAGCAGTCGGACGGAAACAGATACGCAGTATTTT.

The chain employs TRBV7-2 and TRBJ1-3, with D uncertain. Germline CDR1 is SGHTA and CDR2 is FQGNSA. Between the trimmed V and J ends, which lost 2 bases and 4 bases, there was a span of 9 bases. This CDR3 is built from 14 residues. The CDR3 is CASSLNPRGNTIYF. CDR3 coding DNA: TGTGCCAGCAGCTTAAATCCGAGAGGAAACACCATATATTTT. Full variable domain (missing parts from reference TRBV7-2 and TRBJ1-3): GAGVSQSPSNKVTEKGKDVELRCDPISGHTALYWYRQSLGQGLEFLIYFQGNSAPDKSGLPSDRFSAERTGGSVSTLTIQRTQQEDSAVYLCASSLNPRGNTIYFGEGSWLTVV.

This clonotype was seen at least ten times. V is TRBV28 and J is TRBJ1-5; a weak D match, TRBD1 (5 bases). V was clipped by 4 bases and J by 3 bases, with 10 bases between them. This CDR3 spans 14 amino acids. Germline values: CDR1 MDHEN, CDR2 SYDVKM. CDR3 protein: CASSYTGINQPQHF. The CDR3 nucleotides are TGTGCCAGCAGTTATACAGGCATCAATCAGCCCCAGCATTTT.

This clonotype was detected only once. With a much larger clone just one base away, this may be a read error. V is TRBV20-1 and J is TRBJ2-7; a weak D match, TRBD2 (6 bases). V dropped 3 bases and J dropped 4 bases, with 16 bases sitting between them. Germline-derived CDR1 and CDR2 are DFQATT and SNEGSKA (reference sequence). The CDR3 is 14 residues long. CDR3 protein: CSASDAGRLYEQYF. The CDR3 nucleotides read TGCAGTGCTAGTGACGCGGGAAGACTGTACGAGCAGTACTTC.

The table lists this clonotype with many counts. The chain has TRBV6-1 and TRBJ1-1; D is undetermined. This CDR3 is built from 12 residues. The V end lost 6 bases, the J end lost 4 bases, and 9 bases lay between the germline ends. Germline V gives CDR1 MNHNS, CDR2 SASEGT. The CDR3 sequence: CASRLRTTEAFF. The CDR3 DNA is TGTGCCAGCAGGCTAAGGACCACTGAAGCTTTCTTT.

This clonotype has ten or more counts. V and J are TRBV11-2 and TRBJ2-2; the match to TRBD2 covers 11 bases. This CDR3 spans 17 amino acids. Trimming at V came to 6 bases and at J to 3 bases, leaving 9 bases not matched to a gene. In germline, CDR1 is SGHAT, CDR2 FQNNGV. This CDR3 reads CASRLLAGVRYTGELFF. Written as DNA, the CDR3 is TGTGCCAGCAGACTACTAGCGGGAGTTAGGTACACCGGGGAGCTGTTTTTT.

This clonotype was picked up a small number of times. J is TRBJ2-3 and V is TRBV7-9, with D perhaps being TRBD1 or TRBD2 (5 bases each). V lost 4 bases and J 6 bases, leaving 14 bases between the germline ends. Germline V gene sequence: CDR1 SEHNR, CDR2 FQNEAQ (reference sequence). The CDR3 sequence is 14 residues long. The CDR3 DNA sequence: TGTGCCAGCAGCTCGGACGGTTGGGGGGATACGCAGTATTTT. This sequence encodes CASSSDGWGDTQYF.

This clonotype came up many times. This chain links TRBV6-1 with TRBJ2-7; 9 nucleotides agree with TRBD1. This CDR3 is built from 13 residues. Germline V lookup: CDR1 MNHNS, CDR2 SASEGT. V lost 4 bases, J lost 5 bases, and 3 bases stayed unmatched. CDR3 sequence reads: CASSGQGGDEQYF. Written as DNA, the CDR3 is TGTGCCAGCAGTGGACAGGGGGGCGACGAGCAGTACTTC.